This TCR beta chain was sequenced for a study of patients and donors after allogeneic stem cell transplantation. Germline V gene data show CDR1 as SGHVS and CDR2 as FQNEAQ. The CDR3 loop spans 17 amino acids. The ends were cut back, 5 bases at V and 2 bases at J, with 20 bases in the middle. TCRdb passed the RT-PCR reads through MiXCR, listing each CDR3 protein once. The data show about 410,000 distinct CDR3 sequences, with approximately 16% seen just once and 7.2% held by the top ten. The source is a human donor who was either an allogeneic HSCT recipient or a stem cell or donor lymphocyte infusion donor (not recorded which). It is not recorded whose cells these are; they may come from a transplant donor. The chain uses TRBV7-8 and TRBJ2-3; tentatively, D is TRBD2 (5 bases). Sample: blood, either unsorted or a sorted T cell fraction (not recorded which). CDR3 DNA sequence: TGTGCCAGCAGCATCCCATTGAACTGGGAGATCACAGATACGCAGTATTTT. This translates into CASSIPLNWEITDTQYF.